The sequence of this T cell receptor beta chain was determined in a study of blood T cell repertoires in COVID-19. Study-wide context: The samples span acute and convalescent COVID-19 from the United States, Italy and Spain.

The CDR3 sequence is 13 residues long. Germline V gives CDR1 SGHDN, CDR2 FVKESK. The ends were cut back, 1 base at V and 7 bases at J, with 7 bases in the middle. The data were produced by immunoSEQ multiplex PCR, yet TCRdb's version contains in-frame clones alone and is incomplete. The sample includes nearly 90,000 clones, around 90% of them seen just once. The chain couples TRBV14 to TRBJ2-2; D is unclear. The clonotype comes from a young man with COVID-19, enrolled during active disease. Sequenced: peripheral blood. In DNA form, the CDR3 reads TGTGCCAGCAGCCAAGTTATGTACGGGGAGCTGTTTTTT. Translation: CASSQVMYGELFF.